This T cell receptor (beta chain) is drawn from a study of spatial heterogeneity in lung cancer. TCRdb re-derived calls from the 5' RACE reads in MiXCR, one entry per CDR3 protein. The data contain around 40,000 distinct CDR3 sequences, roughly 4.9% of them singletons. The sample's time point: sample taken at primary tumor resection. Points on this clonotype: Compared with germline, one end of the junction differs, possibly owing to a read error.

Germline CDR1 reads SGHTA; CDR2 reads FQGTGA. The CDR3 contains 13 residues. The sample here was PBMCs, taken at surgery. The clonotype originates from a female donor with early-stage non-small cell lung cancer. The chain employs TRBV7-3 and TRBJ2-7; 7 bases agree with TRBD1. The DNA of the CDR3 is TGTGCCAGCAGCTCAAACAGGGGCGGCGAGCAGCACTTC. Protein product: CASSSNRGGEQHF.